A selection of T cell receptor beta chains follows, all from one sample in a study of T-cell reconstitution after alpha-beta-depleted transplantation in children. TCRdb re-derived calls from the PCR reads in MiXCR, one entry per CDR3 protein. Of about 980,000 distinct CDR3 sequences listed, roughly 29% are singletons. The sample consisted of PBMCs, mostly from graft donor cells, taken 360 days after TCRalphabeta/CD19-depleted stem cell transplant. Every receptor here comes from a boy under three years old who had a stem cell transplant for SCID, so the T cells may come from the graft donor. The CDR3 runs from the conserved cysteine through the conserved F or W. A D gene is named only where the DNA matches it firmly. The listing skips clone size in some rows; elsewhere it reads once, few, many or a size class.

D: TRBD1; J: TRBJ1-2; V: TRBV7-3; size: many; DNA: TGTGCCAGCAGCCTCGACAGGGGGGATGGCTACACCTTC; CDR3: CASSLDRGDGYTF
D: NA; J: TRBJ2-1; V: TRBV7-3; size: NA; DNA: TGTGCCAGCAGCTTGTATCCCCGGCGGATATGGGACAATGAGCAGTTCTTC; CDR3: CASSLYPRRIWDNEQFF
D: NA; J: TRBJ2-3; V: TRBV20-1; size: few; DNA: TGCAGTGCCCGTCGGGGGGATACGCAGTATTTT; CDR3: CSARRGDTQYF
D: TRBD1; J: TRBJ2-2; V: TRBV2; size: NA; DNA: TGTGCCAGCAGTGAATGGGGACAGCCGTCGAACACCGGGGAGCTGTTTTTT; CDR3: CASSEWGQPSNTGELFF
D: NA; J: TRBJ1-1; V: TRBV2; size: few; DNA: TGTGCCAGCAGCCACGGTCGTGCACAAGCTTTCTTT; CDR3: CASSHGRAQAFF
D: NA; J: TRBJ1-2; V: TRBV20-1; size: NA; DNA: TGCAGTGCTAGAGCCCGAGATGGCTACACCTTC; CDR3: CSARARDGYTF
D: TRBD1; J: TRBJ2-5; V: TRBV5-1; size: NA; DNA: TGCGCCAGCAGCTTGGGACAGGGCCTGGGGACCCAGTACTTC; CDR3: CASSLGQGLGTQYF
D: NA; J: TRBJ1-1; V: TRBV12-3/TRBV12-4; size: NA; DNA: TGTGCCACCTCTATACCGGTCAGGGAGATTATGAACACTGAAGCTTTCTTT; CDR3: CATSIPVREIMNTEAFF
D: NA; J: TRBJ1-1; V: TRBV21-1; size: NA; DNA: TGTGCCAGCAGCAGGTGCGCCAGGGCAGGGAACACTGAAGCTTTCTTT; CDR3: CASSRCARAGNTEAFF
D: NA; J: TRBJ2-3; V: TRBV20-1; size: NA; DNA: TGCAGTGCTAGACCTAGCCATGATACGCAGTATTTT; CDR3: CSARPSHDTQYF
D: NA; J: TRBJ2-5; V: TRBV5-1; size: few; DNA: TGCGCCAGCAGCTTGGACGCCCATGGGGAGACCCAGTACTTC; CDR3: CASSLDAHGETQYF
D: NA; J: TRBJ2-5; V: TRBV15; size: few; DNA: TGTGCCACCAGCAGGGGGGATAGGGAGACCCAGTACTTC; CDR3: CATSRGDRETQYF
D: TRBD1; J: TRBJ2-2; V: TRBV4-3; size: NA; DNA: TGCGCCAGCAGCCAAGAGGGGCCCGGGACAGTGAACACCGGGGAGCTGTTTTTT; CDR3: CASSQEGPGTVNTGELFF
D: TRBD1; J: TRBJ1-2; V: TRBV19; size: NA; DNA: TGTGCCAGTAGTCCTAGTCCCGGGACAGGGTTTCGTGGCTACACCTTC; CDR3: CASSPSPGTGFRGYTF
D: TRBD1; J: TRBJ1-2; V: TRBV4-2; size: few; DNA: TGTGCCAGCAGCCAGCCGGGACAGGAGGGTGGCTACACCTTC; CDR3: CASSQPGQEGGYTF
D: NA; J: TRBJ2-5; V: TRBV7-2; size: NA; DNA: TGTGCCAGCAGCTTAGCGGGGATTAAGGAAACCCAGTACTTC; CDR3: CASSLAGIKETQYF
D: NA; J: TRBJ2-7; V: TRBV5-1; size: many; DNA: TGCGCCAGCAGCTTCGTCAGTACCTACGAGCAGTACTTC; CDR3: CASSFVSTYEQYF
D: NA; J: TRBJ1-2; V: TRBV5-1; size: NA; DNA: TGCGCCAGCAGCTCCGACTTCGGATTGACCTATGGCTACACCTTC; CDR3: CASSSDFGLTYGYTF
D: TRBD1; J: TRBJ2-1; V: TRBV20-1; size: NA; DNA: TGCAGTGCTAGAGATCTCGGCTCAGGGGGCCTGTACAATGAGCAGTTCTTC; CDR3: CSARDLGSGGLYNEQFF
D: NA; J: TRBJ1-1; V: TRBV4-2; size: NA; DNA: TGTGCCAGCAGCCAAGGTTTTGGGGAAAGAGGCACTGAAGCTTTCTTT; CDR3: CASSQGFGERGTEAFF
D: NA; J: TRBJ2-3; V: TRBV12-3/TRBV12-4; size: few; DNA: TGTGCCAGCAGTTTGATGGGGGGCGGCGATACGCAGTATTTT; CDR3: CASSLMGGGDTQYF
D: TRBD1; J: TRBJ2-2; V: TRBV20-1; size: few; DNA: TGCAGTGCTAGAGAAACAGGGGCCATCACCGGGGAGCTGTTTTTT; CDR3: CSARETGAITGELFF
D: NA; J: TRBJ2-3; V: TRBV9; size: many; DNA: TGTGCCAGCAGCCTAAGGACGATTAAAGATACGCAGTATTTT; CDR3: CASSLRTIKDTQYF
D: NA; J: TRBJ2-5; V: TRBV20-1; size: few; DNA: TGCAGTGCCGGACACGGCGAGACCCAGTACTTC; CDR3: CSAGHGETQYF
D: NA; J: TRBJ1-1; V: TRBV20-1; size: few; DNA: TGCAGTGCTAGTTTTCCGGGCACTGAAGCTTTCTTT; CDR3: CSASFPGTEAFF
D: NA; J: TRBJ2-3; V: TRBV2; size: NA; DNA: TGTGCCAGCAGTAAAGCCAGCGGCCAGGGGACAGATACGCAGTATTTT; CDR3: CASSKASGQGTDTQYF
D: TRBD2; J: TRBJ2-1; V: TRBV12-3/TRBV12-4; size: NA; DNA: TGTGCCAGCAGTGATCCGGGACTAGCGGGGGGGCCGCATGAGCAGTTCTTC; CDR3: CASSDPGLAGGPHEQFF
D: NA; J: TRBJ2-7; V: TRBV2; size: few; DNA: TGTGCCAGCAGTGAAGCCGGCTACGAGCAGTACTTC; CDR3: CASSEAGYEQYF
D: NA; J: TRBJ2-7; V: TRBV10-3; size: many; DNA: TGTGCCATCAGTGAGGGGCAGGGCCGTCTCTACGAGCAGTACTTC; CDR3: CAISEGQGRLYEQYF
D: NA; J: TRBJ2-7; V: TRBV12-3/TRBV12-4; size: NA; DNA: TGTGCCAGCAGCCCGCACCCGGGGAGTTCCTACGAGCAGTACTTC; CDR3: CASSPHPGSSYEQYF
D: TRBD2; J: TRBJ2-3; V: TRBV15; size: NA; DNA: TGTGCCACCAGCCAGGTGAACGTCGAACTAGCGGGGGCGTTGGGAGATACGCAGTATTTT; CDR3: CATSQVNVELAGALGDTQYF